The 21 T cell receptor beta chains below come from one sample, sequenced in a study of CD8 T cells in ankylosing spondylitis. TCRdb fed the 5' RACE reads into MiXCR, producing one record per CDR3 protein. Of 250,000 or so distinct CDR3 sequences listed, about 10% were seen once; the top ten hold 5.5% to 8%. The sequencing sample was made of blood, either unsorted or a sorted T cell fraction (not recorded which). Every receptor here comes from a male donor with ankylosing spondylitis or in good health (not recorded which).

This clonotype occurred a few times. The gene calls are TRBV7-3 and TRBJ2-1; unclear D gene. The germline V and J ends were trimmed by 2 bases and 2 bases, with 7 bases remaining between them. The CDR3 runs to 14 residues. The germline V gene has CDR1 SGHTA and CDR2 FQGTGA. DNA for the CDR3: TGTGCCAGCAGCTTAGACGCTACCTACAATGAGCAGTTCTTC. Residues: CASSLDATYNEQFF.

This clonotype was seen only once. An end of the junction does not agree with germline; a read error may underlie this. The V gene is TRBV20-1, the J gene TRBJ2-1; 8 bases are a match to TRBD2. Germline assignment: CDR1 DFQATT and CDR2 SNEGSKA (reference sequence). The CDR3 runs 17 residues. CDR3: CSARGLAGLSSYNERFF. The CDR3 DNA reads TGCAGTGCTAGAGGGCTAGCGGGCTTGAGCTCCTACAATGAGCGGTTCTTC.

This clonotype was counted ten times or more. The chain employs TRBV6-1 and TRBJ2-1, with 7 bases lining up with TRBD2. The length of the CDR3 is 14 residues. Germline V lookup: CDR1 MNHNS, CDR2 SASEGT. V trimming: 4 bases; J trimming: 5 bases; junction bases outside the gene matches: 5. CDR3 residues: CASSATGTNNEQFF. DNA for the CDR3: TGTGCCAGCAGTGCCACCGGGACTAACAATGAGCAGTTCTTC.

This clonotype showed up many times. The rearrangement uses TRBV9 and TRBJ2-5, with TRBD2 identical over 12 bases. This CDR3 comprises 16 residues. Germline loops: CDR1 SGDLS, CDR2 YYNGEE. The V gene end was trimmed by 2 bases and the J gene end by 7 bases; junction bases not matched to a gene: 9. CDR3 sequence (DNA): TGTGCCAGCAGCGTCGGCCTAGCGGGAGGGTTAGGGACCCAGTACTTC. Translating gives CASSVGLAGGLGTQYF.

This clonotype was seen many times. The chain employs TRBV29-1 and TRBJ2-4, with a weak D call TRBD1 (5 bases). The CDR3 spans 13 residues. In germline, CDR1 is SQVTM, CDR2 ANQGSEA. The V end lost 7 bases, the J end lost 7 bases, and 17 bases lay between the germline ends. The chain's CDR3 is CSAQVGGENIQYF. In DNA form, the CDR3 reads TGCAGCGCACAGGTTGGCGGAGAGAACATTCAGTACTTC.

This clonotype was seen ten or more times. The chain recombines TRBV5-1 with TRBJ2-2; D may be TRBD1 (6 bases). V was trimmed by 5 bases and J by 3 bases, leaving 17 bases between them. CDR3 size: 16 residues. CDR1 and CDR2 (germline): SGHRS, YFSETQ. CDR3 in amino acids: CASRDTGFGDTGELFF. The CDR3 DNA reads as TGCGCCAGCAGAGATACAGGGTTTGGGGACACCGGGGAGCTGTTTTTT.

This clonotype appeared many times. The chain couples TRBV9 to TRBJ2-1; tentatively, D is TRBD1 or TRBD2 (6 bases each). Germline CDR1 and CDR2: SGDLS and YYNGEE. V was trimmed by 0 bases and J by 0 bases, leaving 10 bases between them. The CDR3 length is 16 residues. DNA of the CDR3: TGTGCCAGCAGCGTAGTTCCGGGGGCCTCCTACAATGAGCAGTTCTTC. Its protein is CASSVVPGASYNEQFF.

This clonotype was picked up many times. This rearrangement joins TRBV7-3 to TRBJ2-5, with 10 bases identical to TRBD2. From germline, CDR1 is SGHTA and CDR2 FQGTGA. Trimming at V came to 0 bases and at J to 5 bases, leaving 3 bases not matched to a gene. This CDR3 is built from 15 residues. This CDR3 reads CASSLTPGLAETQYF. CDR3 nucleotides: TGTGCCAGCAGCTTAACACCGGGACTAGCGGAGACCCAGTACTTC.

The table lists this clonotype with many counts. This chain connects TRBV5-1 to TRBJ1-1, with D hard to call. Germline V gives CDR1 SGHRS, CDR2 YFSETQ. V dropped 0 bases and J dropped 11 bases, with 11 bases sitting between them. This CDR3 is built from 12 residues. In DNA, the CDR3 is TGCGCCAGCAGCTTGGACGGAGATTTGGCTTTCTTT. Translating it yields CASSLDGDLAFF.

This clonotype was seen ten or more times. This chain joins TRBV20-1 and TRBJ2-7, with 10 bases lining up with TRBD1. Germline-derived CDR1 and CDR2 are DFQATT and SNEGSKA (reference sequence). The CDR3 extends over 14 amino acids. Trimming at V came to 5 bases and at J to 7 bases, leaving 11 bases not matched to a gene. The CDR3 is CSAARGQGVWEQYF. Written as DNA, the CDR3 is TGCAGTGCTGCCCGAGGACAGGGGGTATGGGAGCAGTACTTC.

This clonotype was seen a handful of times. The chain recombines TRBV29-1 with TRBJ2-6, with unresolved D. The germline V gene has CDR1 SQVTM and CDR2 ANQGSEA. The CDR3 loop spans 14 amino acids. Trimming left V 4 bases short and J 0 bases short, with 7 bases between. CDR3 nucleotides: TGCAGCGTTGGTCTGGGCTCTGGGGCCAACGTCCTGACTTTC. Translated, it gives CSVGLGSGANVLTF. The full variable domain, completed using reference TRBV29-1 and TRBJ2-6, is SAVISQKPSRDICQRGTSLTIQCQVDSQVTMMFWYRQQPGQSLTLIATANQGSEATYESGFVIDKFPISRPNLTFSTLTVSNMSPEDSSIYLCSVGLGSGANVLTFGAGSRLTVL.

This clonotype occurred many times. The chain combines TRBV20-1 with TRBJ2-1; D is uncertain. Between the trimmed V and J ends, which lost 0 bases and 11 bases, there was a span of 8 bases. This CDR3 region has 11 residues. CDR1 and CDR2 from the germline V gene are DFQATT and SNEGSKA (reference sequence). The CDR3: CSARDPHKQFF. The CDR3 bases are TGCAGTGCTAGAGACCCCCATAAGCAGTTCTTC.

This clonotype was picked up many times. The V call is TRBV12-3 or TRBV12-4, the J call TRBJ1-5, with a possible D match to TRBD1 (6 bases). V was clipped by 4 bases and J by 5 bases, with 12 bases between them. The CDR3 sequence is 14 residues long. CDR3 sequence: CASSSTGRDQPQHF. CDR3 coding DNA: TGTGCCAGCAGTTCGACAGGTCGGGATCAGCCCCAGCATTTT.

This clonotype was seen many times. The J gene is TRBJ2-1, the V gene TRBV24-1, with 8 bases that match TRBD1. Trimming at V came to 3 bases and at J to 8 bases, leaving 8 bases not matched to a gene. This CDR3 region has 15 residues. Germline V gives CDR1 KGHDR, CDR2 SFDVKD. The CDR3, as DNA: TGTGCCACCAGTGATCACGGACAGGGCCGCGATGAGCAGTTCTTC. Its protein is CATSDHGQGRDEQFF.

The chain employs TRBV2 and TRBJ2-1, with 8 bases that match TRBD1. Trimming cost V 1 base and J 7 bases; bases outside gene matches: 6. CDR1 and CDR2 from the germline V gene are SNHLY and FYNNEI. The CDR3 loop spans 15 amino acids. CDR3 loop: CASSEGGTGYNEQFF. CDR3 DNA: TGTGCCAGCAGTGAAGGGGGGACAGGTTATAATGAGCAGTTCTTC.

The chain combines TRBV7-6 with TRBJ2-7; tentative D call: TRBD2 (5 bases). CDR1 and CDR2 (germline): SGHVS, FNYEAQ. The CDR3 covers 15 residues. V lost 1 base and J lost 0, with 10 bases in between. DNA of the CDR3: TGTGCCAGCAGCTTAGAGAGCGGAAGCTCCTACGAGCAGTACTTC. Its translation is CASSLESGSSYEQYF.

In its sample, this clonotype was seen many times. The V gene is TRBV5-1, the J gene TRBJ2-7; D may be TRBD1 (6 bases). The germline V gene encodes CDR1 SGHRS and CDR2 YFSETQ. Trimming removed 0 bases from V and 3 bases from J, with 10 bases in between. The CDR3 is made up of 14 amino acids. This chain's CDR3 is CASSLGDINYEQYF. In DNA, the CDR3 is TGCGCCAGCAGCTTGGGGGACATCAACTACGAGCAGTACTTC.

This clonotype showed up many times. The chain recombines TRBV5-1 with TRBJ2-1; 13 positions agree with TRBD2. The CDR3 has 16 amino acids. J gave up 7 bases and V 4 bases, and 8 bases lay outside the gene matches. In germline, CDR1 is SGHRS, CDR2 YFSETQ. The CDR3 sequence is CASSALAGLAGNEQFF. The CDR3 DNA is TGCGCCAGCAGCGCCCTAGCGGGACTAGCGGGAAATGAGCAGTTCTTC. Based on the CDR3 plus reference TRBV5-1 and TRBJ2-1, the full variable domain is KAGVTQTPRYLIKTRGQQVTLSCSPISGHRSVSWYQQTPGQGLQFLFEYFSETQRNKGNFPGRFSGRQFSNSRSEMNVSTLELGDSALYLCASSALAGLAGNEQFFGPGTRLTVL.

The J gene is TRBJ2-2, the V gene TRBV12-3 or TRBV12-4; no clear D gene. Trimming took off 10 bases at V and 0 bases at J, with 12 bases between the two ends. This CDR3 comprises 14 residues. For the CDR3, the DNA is TGTGCCACCGGCTTAGGACCGAACACCGGGGAGCTGTTTTTT. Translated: CATGLGPNTGELFF.

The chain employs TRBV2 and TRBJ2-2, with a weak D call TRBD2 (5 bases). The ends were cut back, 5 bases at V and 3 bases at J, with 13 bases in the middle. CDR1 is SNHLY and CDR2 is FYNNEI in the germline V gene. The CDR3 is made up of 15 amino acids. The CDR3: CASSREGRDTGELFF. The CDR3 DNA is TGTGCCAGCAGTCGCGAGGGTCGGGACACCGGGGAGCTGTTTTTT.

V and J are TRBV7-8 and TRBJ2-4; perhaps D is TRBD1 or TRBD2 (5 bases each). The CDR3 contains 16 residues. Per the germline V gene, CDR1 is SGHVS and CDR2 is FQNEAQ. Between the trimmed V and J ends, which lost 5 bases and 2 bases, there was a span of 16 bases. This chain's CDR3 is CASSLGTEGTKNIQYF. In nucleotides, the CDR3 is TGTGCCAGCAGCCTTGGGACCGAAGGAACCAAAAACATTCAGTACTTC. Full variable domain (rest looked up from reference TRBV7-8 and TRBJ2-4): GAGVSQSPRYKVAKRGQDVALRCDPISGHVSLFWYQQALGQGPEFLTYFQNEAQLDKSGLPSDRFFAERPEGSVSTLKIQRTQQEDSAVYLCASSLGTEGTKNIQYFGAGTRLSVL.